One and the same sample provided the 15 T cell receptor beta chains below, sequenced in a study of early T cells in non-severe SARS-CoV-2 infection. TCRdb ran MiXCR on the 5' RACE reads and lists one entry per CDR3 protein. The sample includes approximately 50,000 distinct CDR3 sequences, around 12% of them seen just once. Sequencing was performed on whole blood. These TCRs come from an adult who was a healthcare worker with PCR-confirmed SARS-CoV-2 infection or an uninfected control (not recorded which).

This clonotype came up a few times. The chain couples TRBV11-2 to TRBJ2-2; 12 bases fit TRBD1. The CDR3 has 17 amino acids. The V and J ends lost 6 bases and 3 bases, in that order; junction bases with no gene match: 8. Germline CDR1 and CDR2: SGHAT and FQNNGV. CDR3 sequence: CASRPGTGGRHTGELFF. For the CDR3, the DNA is TGTGCCAGCAGACCTGGGACAGGGGGCCGTCACACCGGGGAGCTGTTTTTT.

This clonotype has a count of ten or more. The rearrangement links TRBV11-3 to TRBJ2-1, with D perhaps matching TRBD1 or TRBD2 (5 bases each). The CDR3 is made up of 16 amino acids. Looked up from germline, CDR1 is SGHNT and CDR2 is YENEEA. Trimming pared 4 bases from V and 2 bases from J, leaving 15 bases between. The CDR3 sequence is CASSSRGVGAYNEQFF. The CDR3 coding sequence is TGTGCCAGCAGCTCCCGAGGGGTCGGGGCCTACAATGAGCAGTTCTTC.

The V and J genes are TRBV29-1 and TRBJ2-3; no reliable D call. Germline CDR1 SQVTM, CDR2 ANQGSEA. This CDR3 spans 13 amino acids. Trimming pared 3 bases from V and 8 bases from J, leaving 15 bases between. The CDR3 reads CSVEGQLISTQYF. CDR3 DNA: TGCAGCGTTGAGGGTCAGCTAATTAGTACGCAGTATTTT.

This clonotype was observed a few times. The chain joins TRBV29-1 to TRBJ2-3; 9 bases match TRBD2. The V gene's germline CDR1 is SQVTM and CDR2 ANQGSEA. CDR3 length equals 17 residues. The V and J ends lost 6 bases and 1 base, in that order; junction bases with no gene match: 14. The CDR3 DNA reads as TGCAGCGTCGCGGAGCGGGGGGCATCTTTTCGCACAGATACGCAGTATTTT. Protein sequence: CSVAERGASFRTDTQYF.

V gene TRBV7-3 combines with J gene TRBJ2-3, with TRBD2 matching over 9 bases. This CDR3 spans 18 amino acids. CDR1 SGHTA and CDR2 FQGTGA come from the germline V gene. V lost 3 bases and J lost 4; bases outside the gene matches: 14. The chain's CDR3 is CASSLLGTGTSFPDTQYF. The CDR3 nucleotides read TGTGCCAGCAGCTTGCTCGGAACCGGGACTAGCTTTCCAGATACGCAGTATTTT.

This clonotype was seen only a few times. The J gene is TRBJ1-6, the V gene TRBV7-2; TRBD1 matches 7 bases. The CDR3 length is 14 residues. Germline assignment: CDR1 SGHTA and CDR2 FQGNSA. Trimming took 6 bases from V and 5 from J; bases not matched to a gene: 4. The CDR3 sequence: CASRLTGNNSPLHF. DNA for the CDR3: TGTGCCAGCAGGTTGACAGGGAATAATTCACCCCTCCACTTT. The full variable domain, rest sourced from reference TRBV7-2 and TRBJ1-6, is GAGVSQSPSNKVTEKGKDVELRCDPISGHTALYWYRQSLGQGLEFLIYFQGNSAPDKSGLPSDRFSAERTGGSVSTLTIQRTQQEDSAVYLCASRLTGNNSPLHFGNGTRLTVT.

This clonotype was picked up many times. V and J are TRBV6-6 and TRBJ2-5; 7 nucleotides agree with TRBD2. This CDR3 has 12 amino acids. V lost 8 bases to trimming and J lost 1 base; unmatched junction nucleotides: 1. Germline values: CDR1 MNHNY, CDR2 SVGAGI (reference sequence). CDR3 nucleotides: TGTGCCAGCGCGGGAGTCCAAGAGACCCAGTACTTC. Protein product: CASAGVQETQYF.

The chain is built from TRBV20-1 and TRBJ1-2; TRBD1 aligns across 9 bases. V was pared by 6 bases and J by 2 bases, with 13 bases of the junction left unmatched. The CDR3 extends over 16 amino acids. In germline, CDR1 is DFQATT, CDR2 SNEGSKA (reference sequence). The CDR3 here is CSALGPGTGRNYGYTF. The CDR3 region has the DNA TGCAGTGCCCTAGGTCCCGGGACAGGGAGGAACTATGGCTACACCTTC.

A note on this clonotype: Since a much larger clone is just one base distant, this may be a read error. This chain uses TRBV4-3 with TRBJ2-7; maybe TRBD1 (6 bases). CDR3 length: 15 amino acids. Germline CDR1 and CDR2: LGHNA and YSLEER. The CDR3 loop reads CANSQASRGTDEQYF. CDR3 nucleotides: TGCGCCAACAGCCAAGCCTCCAGGGGAACCGACGAGCAGTACTTC.

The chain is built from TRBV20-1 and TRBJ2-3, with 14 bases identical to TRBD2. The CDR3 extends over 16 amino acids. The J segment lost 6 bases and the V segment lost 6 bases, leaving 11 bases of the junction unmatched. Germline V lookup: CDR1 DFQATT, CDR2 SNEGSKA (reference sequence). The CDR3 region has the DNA TGCAGTGCCGTGGTGGGACTAGCGGGGGCGTGGGATACGCAGTATTTT. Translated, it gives CSAVVGLAGAWDTQYF.

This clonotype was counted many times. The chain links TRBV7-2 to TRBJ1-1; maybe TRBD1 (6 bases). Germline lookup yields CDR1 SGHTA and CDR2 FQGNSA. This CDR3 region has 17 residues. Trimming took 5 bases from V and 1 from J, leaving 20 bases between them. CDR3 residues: CASSPLPTGATNTEAFF. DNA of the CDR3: TGTGCCAGCAGCCCCCTCCCCACGGGGGCGACGAACACTGAAGCTTTCTTT.

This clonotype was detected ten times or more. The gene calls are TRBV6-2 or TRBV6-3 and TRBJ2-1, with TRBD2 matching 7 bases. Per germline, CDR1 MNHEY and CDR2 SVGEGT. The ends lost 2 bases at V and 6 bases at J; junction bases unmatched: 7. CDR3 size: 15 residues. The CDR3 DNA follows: TGTGCCAGCAGTTACGAAGGCGGGGGACCCAATGAGCAGTTCTTC. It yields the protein CASSYEGGGPNEQFF.

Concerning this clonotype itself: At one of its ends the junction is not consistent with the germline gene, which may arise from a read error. The CDR3 DNA follows: TGCGCCAGCAGGCAAGGAGGGGGCAGTGAAAAACTGTTTTTT. Protein product: CASRQGGGSEKLFF. The V gene is TRBV4-3, the J gene TRBJ1-4; 7 positions agree with TRBD1. The CDR3 has 14 amino acids. CDR1 and CDR2 (germline): LGHNA, YSLEER.

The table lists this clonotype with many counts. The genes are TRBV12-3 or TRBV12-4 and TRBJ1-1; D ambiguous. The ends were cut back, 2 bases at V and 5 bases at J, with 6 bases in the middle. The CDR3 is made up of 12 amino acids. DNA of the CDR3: TGTGCCAGCAGTTTAAAGGGTACTGAAGCTTTCTTT. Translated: CASSLKGTEAFF.

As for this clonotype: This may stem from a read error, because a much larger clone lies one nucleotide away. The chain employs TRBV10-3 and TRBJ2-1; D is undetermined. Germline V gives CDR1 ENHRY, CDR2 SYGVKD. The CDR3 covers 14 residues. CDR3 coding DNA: TGTGCCATCAGGAAAGACCCTTCGGCCAATGTGCAGTTCTTC. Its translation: CAIRKDPSANVQFF.